This T cell receptor (beta chain) stems from a study of cytomegalovirus exposure and HLA in healthy donors. With regard to this clone: Its antigen is still unknown.

CDR1 is SNHLY and CDR2 is FYNNEI in the germline V gene. Unmatched junction bases numbered 8, after V lost 2 bases and J lost 5 bases. This CDR3 comprises 16 residues. Findings of the study overall: A later analysis linked a missense DCLRE1C variant to TCR beta V- and J-gene trimming. In a later analysis, about 17,000 TCR beta sequences were associated with HLA alleles at 0.05 false discovery rate. A previous analysis found most TCR beta V segments productive roughly 90% or roughly 30% of the time. Exclusion as indistinguishable affected some V segments, including TRBV6-2 and TRBV6-3.

With 60 Vbeta and 13 Jbeta primers, the PCR was carried out. The table came from immunoSEQ multiplex PCR; TCRdb's copy has only in-frame clones and leaves some out. Of around 98,000 clones in the sample, around 80% were seen once. The V call is TRBV2, the J call TRBJ2-2; TRBD1 aligns across 7 bases. This receptor was identified in a man in his forties in good health and CMV-seronegative. The sample consisted of PBMCs. CDR3 amino acids: CASSEKGQQSTGELFF. CDR3 nucleotide sequence: TGTGCCAGCAGTGAAAAGGGACAGCAAAGTACCGGGGAGCTGTTTTTT.